The clone carrying this T cell receptor (beta chain) came up a few times. Antigen unknown. The sample belongs to a study of T-cell memory formation after mild COVID-19. The study, taken as a whole, reports: CD4/CD8 balance held among clones contracting day 15 to 85, and later expanders leaned CD4+. Second-wave clones with a day 37 peak had unconfirmed SARS-CoV-2 specificity.

This CDR3 is built from 15 residues. V shed 0 bases and J shed 0 bases, with 11 bases lying between them. CDR1 DFQATT and CDR2 SNEGSKA come from the germline V gene (reference sequence). TCRdb passed the 5' RACE reads through MiXCR, listing each CDR3 protein once. The data contain nearly 110,000 distinct CDR3 sequences, around 12% of them seen just once; the ten biggest clones take up 27%. The chain has TRBV20-1 and TRBJ1-1; the D gene is possibly TRBD1 (6 bases). What was sequenced was PBMCs or a T cell subset sorted from them (not recorded which). The sequence was collected from an adult woman who had mild COVID-19 (a few samples of this study predate the infection). Cell type and time point are not known. The CDR3 region is CSARDRGLMNTEAFF. CDR3 DNA: TGCAGTGCTAGAGATCGGGGGCTCATGAACACTGAAGCTTTCTTT.